The source of this T cell receptor (beta chain) is a study of T cell responses to AZD1222 COVID-19 vaccine. General study points: Spike-specific TCR breadth and depth went up after people got two AZD1222 doses. Close to half of all spike-specific TCRs reportedly target regions of the variants that are unmutated. Donors were largely white British and mainly female; clonal diversity was possibly underestimated.

Second-dose intervals of approximately 4 or approximately 12 weeks were pooled. With respect to this clone: The antigen is undetermined.

Only in-frame clones appear in the TCRdb table, and some are missing; sequencing was by immunoSEQ multiplex PCR. The sample records roughly 100,000 clones, approximately 90% being singletons. V lost 1 base to trimming and J lost 9 bases, with 16 bases between them. The CDR3 sequence is 15 residues long. Per germline, CDR1 MDHEN and CDR2 SYDVKM. The source was peripheral blood, collected 28 days after the second AZD1222 dose. The chain links TRBV28 to TRBJ2-1; D is undetermined. This clonotype was obtained from an adult who received the AZD1222 COVID-19 vaccine. The CDR3 DNA sequence: TGTGCCAGCAGTTTATATCTCCTTTTGGAGACTGAGCAGTTCTTC. Translation: CASSLYLLLETEQFF.